This TCR beta chain was sequenced during a study of shared clonotypes between healthy human individuals (dated by TCRdb to 2020 to 2022). A note on the overall study: Three men and two women, aged 18 to 49 years, made up the cohort. Different laboratories and diverse techniques were used to prepare libraries and sequence TCR repertoires, to increase sequencing depth and limit assay-specific biases. Blood TCR repertoires of about 5 healthy adults were deeply sequenced to estimate repertoire size and the extent of clonotype sharing between individuals. Per donor, leukapheresis produced somewhere between about 0.85 and 10 billion PBMCs. For each donor, CD4 naive and CD4 memory were each given three plates, CD8 naive was given two plates, and CD8 memory was given one plate.

From a lookup of the germline V gene, CDR1 and CDR2 are SNHLY and FYNNEI. V and J are trimmed by 6 bases and 7 bases, and the gene matches miss 6 bases of the junction. The CDR3 has 13 amino acids, counting the end cysteine and phenylalanine. Only CDR3 DNA is held: 39 bases, read in frame from base 1. Using the deep immunoSEQ assay, multiplex PCR amplified TCR CDR3 regions from genomic DNA. Genomic DNA extracted from each cell subset was distributed evenly over all wells of several immunoSEQ 96-well plates, and each plate served as one replicate. For sorted subsets, 200 ng of genomic DNA, equivalent to around 31,000 T cell genomes, went into each replicate PCR. Purified libraries were measured with a Qubit 3.0 fluorometer, size-checked on a Bioanalyzer 2100, and measured again with the KAPA Library Quantification kit. Each immunoSEQ 96-well plate was sequenced on its own single-read 150-cycle Illumina NextSeq 550 flow cell. Processing in the source paper ran as follows. Because the immunoSEQ output included only junctional sequences and no quality scores, the filtering could not be the same as the filtering used for full-length reads. Sequences were annotated with PyIR, a Python wrapper for IgBLAST v1.9, using IMGT germline references to assign V/J genes and CDR3. Any read was removed if the V/J assignment was weak (E-value above 1e-6), the CDR3 was missing, or the read contained stop codons, out-of-frame junctions, or ambiguous translated residues. V3J clonotypes were defined as sequences sharing the same inferred V gene, J gene, and CDR3 amino acid sequence. To compute the percentage overlap between repertoires, the number of shared unique clonotypes was divided by the size of the smaller repertoire. Richness of each repertoire was evaluated using RTK rarefaction, the Chao1 estimator, and Recon v2.1 estimates of unobserved clonotypes. Generation probabilities for all TCRbeta clonotypes obtained by the gDNA method from four donors were computed using OLGA. TCRdb's version of the immuneACCESS table is confined to in-frame rearrangements and falls short of the full clone set. An unresolved V gene accounts for under half of the shortfall where checked; the remainder is of unknown origin. That table gives V, J and clone size, and the DNA gave D and trimming. The table for this sample lists about 2.4 million clones; more than 90% of them were counted only once. The ten biggest clones cover around 0.14% of the sample.

Healthy HIV-negative adults with no recently reported acute infections or vaccinations were included as donors. All donors were Caucasian adults living in Nashville, Tennessee, USA. CD4+ T cells were enriched by magnetic negative selection; naive cells were then positively selected on CD45RA, and the negative fraction formed the memory subset. After blood collection by leukapheresis, PBMCs were isolated using Ficoll-Histopaque density gradient centrifugation and then cryopreserved in the vapor phase of liquid nitrogen. Analytical flow cytometry was used to check the purity and quantity of each magnetically sorted T cell population. Each sorted fraction had its genomic DNA isolated and then quantified by UV absorbance on a Nanodrop 2000c. To note about this clone: Its target antigen remains unknown. No qualities accompany the bases; no much larger clone lies one base away.

Here is what the overall study found, with its caveats: Naive subsets generally had larger estimated clonotype richness than memory subsets. Even with the large sequencing depth, rarefaction of the sorted-subset datasets indicated that sequencing was incomplete. Because the study included a small number of donors, the genetic and exposure-history diversity represented was limited. Compared with non-shared clonotypes, the clonotypes found in all four sorted-subset donors had higher generation probabilities. Only blood was sampled, and tissue TCR repertoires likely differ from those in blood. Sharing across several donors was observed for approximately 5% of naive CD4, around 3.5% of naive CD8, 2.3% of memory CD4, and roughly 0.43% of memory CD8 clonotypes. Based on pairwise subsampling, the degree of clonotype sharing among donors was expected to be affected by sequencing depth.

The sequenced sample consisted of naive CD4+ T cells sorted from blood. The label giving this sample's cell subset or site can be read as: CD45RA+ positively selected. The receptor was derived from a young man in good health. The V gene is TRBV2 and the J gene is TRBJ2-5; TRBD1 matches 9 bases in the middle. The nucleotide sequence reads as follows: TGTGCCAGCAGCGTGGGACAGGGAGGGACCCAGTACTTC. The translation is CASSVGQGGTQYF.